These T cell receptor beta chains were read from a single sample in a study of T-cell reconstitution after alpha-beta-depleted transplantation in children. TCRdb analysed the PCR reads with MiXCR anew, one entry per CDR3 protein. Of about 370,000 distinct CDR3 sequences in the sample, around 21% were seen once. The sample in question was PBMCs from the stem cell graft donor, obtained from the stem cell graft. The source of these receptors is a human donor who donated a stem cell graft to a child with acute myeloid leukemia. The CDR3 runs from the conserved cysteine through the conserved F or W. Fields, in order: J gene, V gene, CDR3 protein.

TRBJ2-7	TRBV28	CASSFTSSGRSYEQYF
TRBJ2-1	TRBV12-3/TRBV12-4	CASNRQQLKSYNEQFF
TRBJ2-3	TRBV12-3/TRBV12-4	CASSWGGSPDTQYF
TRBJ2-1	TRBV9	CASSVGHRDLRERYNEQFF
TRBJ2-3	TRBV6-1	CASVGTSTDTQYF
TRBJ1-1	TRBV6-1	CASSGERVFTEAFF
TRBJ2-1	TRBV6-5	CASSFGLGQRQFF
TRBJ2-5	TRBV2	CASSGGAQETQYF
TRBJ2-1	TRBV20-1	CSAEGRRLALYNEQFF
TRBJ2-2	TRBV3-1	CASSQDRSRGPLF
TRBJ2-5	TRBV7-9	CASSLASARVTQYF
TRBJ2-7	TRBV5-1	CASSLGDSESEQYF
TRBJ2-7	TRBV28	CASSLAGGDEQYF
TRBJ2-7	TRBV5-1	CASSNPGKTYEQYF
TRBJ2-7	TRBV12-3/TRBV12-4	CASRRIGNEQYF
TRBJ2-2	TRBV6-5	CASSYSKEWGYSSGELFF